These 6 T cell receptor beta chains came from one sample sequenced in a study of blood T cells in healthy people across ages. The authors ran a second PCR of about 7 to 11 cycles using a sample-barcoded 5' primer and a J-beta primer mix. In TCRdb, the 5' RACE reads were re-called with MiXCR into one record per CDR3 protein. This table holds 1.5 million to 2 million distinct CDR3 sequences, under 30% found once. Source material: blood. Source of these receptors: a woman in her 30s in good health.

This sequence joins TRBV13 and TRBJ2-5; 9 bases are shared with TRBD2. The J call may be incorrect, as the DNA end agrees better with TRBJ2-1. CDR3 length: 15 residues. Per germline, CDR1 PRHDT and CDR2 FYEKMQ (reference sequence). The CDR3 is CASSRGTSRRETQFF. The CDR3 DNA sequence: TGTGCCAGCAGTCGTGGGACTAGCCGTCGAGAGACCCAGTTCTTC.

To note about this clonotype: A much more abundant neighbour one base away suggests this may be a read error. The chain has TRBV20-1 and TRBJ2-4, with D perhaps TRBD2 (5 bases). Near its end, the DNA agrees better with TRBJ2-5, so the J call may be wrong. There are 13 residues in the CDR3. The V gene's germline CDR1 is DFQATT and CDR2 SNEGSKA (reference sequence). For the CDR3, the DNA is TGCAGTGCGAAACCGGCTAGCACGGAGACCCAGTACTTC. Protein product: CSAKPASTETQYF.

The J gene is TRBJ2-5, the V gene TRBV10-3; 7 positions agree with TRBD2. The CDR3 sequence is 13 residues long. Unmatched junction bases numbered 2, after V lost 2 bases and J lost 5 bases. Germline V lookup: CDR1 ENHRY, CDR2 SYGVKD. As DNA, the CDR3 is TGTGCCATCAGTGAGGTGGGAGGGGAGACCCAGTACTTC. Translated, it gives CAISEVGGETQYF.

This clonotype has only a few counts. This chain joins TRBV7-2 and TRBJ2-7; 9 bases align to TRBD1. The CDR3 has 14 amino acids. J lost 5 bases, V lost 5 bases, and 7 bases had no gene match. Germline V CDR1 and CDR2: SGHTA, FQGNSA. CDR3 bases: TGTGCCAGCAGCCCGGGACAGGGTTGGAACGAGCAGTACTTC. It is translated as CASSPGQGWNEQYF.

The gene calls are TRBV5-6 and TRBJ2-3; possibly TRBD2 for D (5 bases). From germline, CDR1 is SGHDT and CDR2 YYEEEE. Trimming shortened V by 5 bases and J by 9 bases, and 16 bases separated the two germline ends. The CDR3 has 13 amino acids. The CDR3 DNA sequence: TGTGCCAGCAGACCTCTAGCTTACGACACGCAGTATTTT. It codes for CASRPLAYDTQYF.

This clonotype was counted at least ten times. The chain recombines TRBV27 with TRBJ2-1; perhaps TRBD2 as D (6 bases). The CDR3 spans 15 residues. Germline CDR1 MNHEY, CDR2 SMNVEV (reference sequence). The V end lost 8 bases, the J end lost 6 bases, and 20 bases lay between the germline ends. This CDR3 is CASAQTVRGSNEQFF. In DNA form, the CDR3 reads TGTGCCAGCGCCCAGACGGTGCGGGGCAGCAATGAGCAGTTCTTC.